This T cell receptor beta chain came from a study of shared clonotypes between healthy human individuals. The CDR3 contains 14 residues. CDR1 MNHEY and CDR2 SMNVEV come from the germline V gene (reference sequence). The V end lost 5 bases, the J end lost 2 bases, and 13 bases lay between the germline ends. This clone was counted a single time. What it binds is unknown. Using immunoSEQ multiplex PCR, the repertoire was profiled, and TCRdb retains in-frame clones only, with some absent. The data show some 2.1 million clones, 95% seen once. Findings and caveats of the study: The sharing of around 5% of naive CD4 clonotypes was seen across several donors.

The receptor comes from a man aged 18 to 30 in good health. V is TRBV27 and J is TRBJ2-7, with a possible D match to TRBD1 (6 bases). The sequencing sample was made of naive CD4+ T cells sorted from blood. Described subset: CD45RA+ positively selected. The CDR3 DNA is TGTGCCAGCAGTAGGCACGAGGGGGCCTACGAGCAGTACTTC. It codes for CASSRHEGAYEQYF.